The 21 T cell receptor beta chains reported below all come from one sample, sequenced in a study of PD-1 blockade in mismatch repair-deficient tumors. Here immunoSEQ multiplex PCR was the method, and the copy in TCRdb shows in-frame clones only, minus some. The table records fewer than 50,000 clones, roughly 80% of them present only once. The sample consisted of peripheral blood, taken 4 weeks after starting pembrolizumab. The origin of the receptors is an adult with mismatch repair-deficient cancer.

Here the CDR3 DNA reads TGTGCCAGCAGTTTGAGGACAGGGGGATGGGGGACCCAGTACTTC. It is translated as CASSLRTGGWGTQYF. V usage is TRBV28 and J usage is TRBJ2-5; 10 nucleotides line up with TRBD1. The CDR3 sequence is 15 residues long. With V trimmed by 3 bases and J by 7 bases, 8 bases remained unmatched. CDR1 and CDR2 from the germline V gene are MDHEN and SYDVKM.

This chain links TRBV21-1 with TRBJ1-5; no DNA check was done on the table's D call, TRBD1. TRBV21-1 has pseudogene status. The CDR3 has 13 amino acids. The CDR3 here is CASSKGHNQPQHF. The CDR3 DNA follows: TGTGCCAGCAGCAAAGGACACAATCAGCCCCAGCATTTT.

By share of the sample, this clone is medium-sized. The V and J genes are TRBV7-3 and TRBJ2-1; tentative D call: TRBD1 (6 bases). This CDR3 is built from 15 residues. The V gene's germline CDR1 is SGHTA and CDR2 FQGTGA. Trimming left V 5 bases short and J 1 base short, with 12 bases between. The CDR3 nucleotides read TGTGCCAGCAGCCTCGAGGGGGAGTCCTACAATGAGCAGTTCTTC. Its translation is CASSLEGESYNEQFF. The full variable domain, rest sourced from reference TRBV7-3 and TRBJ2-1, is GAGVSQTPSNKVTEKGKYVELRCDPISGHTALYWYRQSLGQGPEFLIYFQGTGAADDSGLPNDRFFAVRPEGSVSTLKIQRTERGDSAVYLCASSLEGESYNEQFFGPGTRLTVL.

In its sample, this clone was seen once. The CDR3 region has the DNA TGTGCCAGTTCGTTCCGAGGGGCTCAAGAGCAGTACTTC. It yields the protein CASSFRGAQEQYF. V is TRBV19 and J is TRBJ2-7; perhaps D is TRBD1 or TRBD2 (5 bases each). V was clipped by 8 bases and J by 7 bases, with 18 bases between them. From germline, CDR1 is LNHDA and CDR2 SQIVND (reference sequence). The CDR3 covers 13 residues.

V usage is TRBV2 and J usage is TRBJ2-2; D is possibly TRBD1 (6 bases). The V gene's germline CDR1 is SNHLY and CDR2 FYNNEI. V lost 6 bases and J lost 6, with 14 bases in between. The CDR3 spans 14 residues. The CDR3 protein is CASSQQGLAGELFF. Written as DNA, the CDR3 is TGTGCCAGCAGCCAACAGGGATTAGCCGGGGAGCTGTTTTTT. Drawing the rest from reference TRBV2 and TRBJ2-2, the complete variable domain is EPEVTQTPSHQVTQMGQEVILRCVPISNHLYFYWYRQILGQKVEFLVSFYNNEISEKSEIFDDQFSVERPDGSNFTLKIRSTKLEDSAMYFCASSQQGLAGELFFGEGSRLTVL.

The rearrangement uses TRBV28 and TRBJ2-3, with 11 nucleotides matching TRBD1. Germline trimming cut 1 base from V and 1 base from J; bases unmatched to any gene: 1. Germline assignment: CDR1 MDHEN and CDR2 SYDVKM. The CDR3 contains 16 residues. The CDR3 spells CASSLLGQGGTDTQYF. The CDR3 DNA sequence: TGTGCCAGCAGTTTATTGGGACAGGGGGGCACAGATACGCAGTATTTT.

The V and J genes are TRBV7-2 and TRBJ1-5, with a possible D match to TRBD1 (6 bases). The ends were cut back, 3 bases at V and 2 bases at J, with 11 bases in the middle. The CDR3 sequence is 15 residues long. Germline CDR1 is SGHTA and CDR2 is FQGNSA. CDR3 DNA sequence: TGTGCCAGCAGCTTTCGGGGGGCTGGCAATCAGCCCCAGCATTTT. This translates into CASSFRGAGNQPQHF.

This chain links TRBV19 with TRBJ1-2; D uncertain. Germline loops: CDR1 LNHDA, CDR2 SQIVND (reference sequence). Deletions cut 3 bases from V and 4 bases from J, with 15 bases between. CDR3 length equals 15 residues. The CDR3: CASSIGTELFYGYTF. The CDR3 DNA sequence: TGTGCCAGTAGTATTGGTACAGAGCTGTTCTATGGCTACACCTTC.

The sample holds a few counts of this clone. This sequence joins TRBV6-1 and TRBJ2-7, with TRBD1 as a possible D gene (6 bases). The CDR3 runs 15 residues. V was clipped by 1 base and J by 7 bases, with 17 bases between them. Per germline, CDR1 MNHNS and CDR2 SASEGT. CDR3 loop: CASSEGTERTREQYF. CDR3 sequence (DNA): TGTGCCAGCAGTGAAGGGACAGAACGAACTAGGGAGCAGTACTTC.

The genes are TRBV5-1 and TRBJ2-7; D gene unclear. This CDR3 is 18 amino acids long. The germline CDR1 and CDR2 sequences are SGHRS and YFSETQ. Trimming left V 4 bases short and J 2 bases short, with 25 bases between. CDR3 in DNA: TGCGCCAGCAGCCAACTACCCCTTTCGGCGGCAGGACCCTACGAGCAGTACTTC. It codes for CASSQLPLSAAGPYEQYF.

The rearrangement joins TRBV5-1 to TRBJ2-7; TRBD1 aligns across 7 bases. The CDR3 covers 16 residues. The germline V gene encodes CDR1 SGHRS and CDR2 YFSETQ. J was trimmed by 3 bases and V by 3 bases; bases with no gene match: 12. The CDR3 DNA follows: TGCGCCAGCAGCTCTCGAGGACAGGCACCGCACTACGAGCAGTACTTC. It is translated as CASSSRGQAPHYEQYF.

This clone showed up just a few times. The chain couples TRBV6-5 to TRBJ1-2; the match to TRBD1 covers 10 bases. Germline trimming cut 6 bases from V and 1 base from J; bases unmatched to any gene: 5. This CDR3 is 15 amino acids long. From germline, CDR1 is MNHEY and CDR2 SVGAGI. CDR3 DNA: TGTGCCAGCAGGTCCGGGACAGGGGTTAACTATGGCTACACCTTC. It specifies CASRSGTGVNYGYTF.

The V gene is TRBV5-8, the J gene TRBJ2-1; possible D gene TRBD2, 5 bases. V was shortened by 4 bases and J by 1 base, with 18 bases between the two germline ends. Germline CDR1 SGHTS, CDR2 YDEGEE. This CDR3 is 17 amino acids long. The CDR3 nucleotides read TGTGCCAGCAGCCGGGCGGGTTCAGCGGTTTCCTACAATGAGCAGTTCTTC. It is translated as CASSRAGSAVSYNEQFF.

J is TRBJ2-7 and V is TRBV6-1; possibly TRBD1 for D (5 bases). This CDR3 has 13 amino acids. Trimming stripped 6 bases from V and 2 bases from J, with 11 bases between. Germline V gene data show CDR1 as MNHNS and CDR2 as SASEGT. CDR3 DNA sequence: TGTGCCAGCAGCGTCAGGGTGACCTACGAGCAGTACTTC. It specifies CASSVRVTYEQYF.

In this sample, this clone turned up many times. The CDR3 DNA reads TGTGCCAGCAGAGCTACGGGACTAGAAGGTTTCGAGCAGTACTTC. Amino acid sequence: CASRATGLEGFEQYF. The genes are TRBV6-5 and TRBJ2-7; 8 bases are shared with TRBD2. The CDR3 is made up of 15 amino acids. V trimming: 6 bases; J trimming: 6 bases; junction bases outside the gene matches: 13. The germline V gene has CDR1 MNHEY and CDR2 SVGAGI.

This chain connects TRBV10-1 to TRBJ2-2, with 8 bases identical to TRBD1. V gave up 6 bases and J gave up 7 bases; unmatched junction bases: 13. This CDR3 has 16 residues. Germline CDR1 is WNHNN and CDR2 is SYGVQD (reference sequence). CDR3 loop: CASRRDRGKEGGELFF. Written as DNA, the CDR3 is TGCGCCAGCAGGAGAGACAGGGGCAAGGAAGGCGGGGAGCTGTTTTTT.

This rearrangement joins TRBV4-1 to TRBJ2-3, with D perhaps matching TRBD1 (5 bases). The V and J ends lost 6 bases and 4 bases respectively, with 23 bases between them. Looked up from germline, CDR1 is MGHRA and CDR2 is YSYEKL. This CDR3 region has 17 residues. Written as DNA, the CDR3 is TGCGCCAGCAGACCGCGAGGTTCGGCGGTAGGGGCAGATACGCAGTATTTT. As protein: CASRPRGSAVGADTQYF.

Notes on this clone: Mismatch with germline at one junction end may stem from a read error. The chain is built from TRBV13 and TRBJ2-7, with 9 bases aligning to TRBD1. The CDR3 is made up of 15 amino acids. Germline V gives CDR1 PRHDT, CDR2 FYEKMQ (reference sequence). CDR3 sequence: CASSLGTGGLGSLGF. The CDR3 DNA sequence: TGTGCCAGCAGCTTAGGCACAGGGGGCTTGGGTTCGTTGGGGTTC.

This chain joins TRBV7-2 and TRBJ2-5, with D possibly matching TRBD2 (6 bases). Trimming took 5 bases from V and 2 from J, leaving 18 bases between them. Looked up from germline, CDR1 is SGHTA and CDR2 is FQGNSA. The CDR3 has 16 amino acids. The DNA for the CDR3 is TGTGCCAGCAGCCCAGGGACCCTAGCGCCTCAAGAGACCCAGTACTTC. Translating it yields CASSPGTLAPQETQYF.

The chain carries TRBV19 and TRBJ1-5, with D hard to call. The CDR3 has 13 residues. V was shortened by 6 bases and J by 2 bases, with 8 bases between the two germline ends. Germline V lookup: CDR1 LNHDA, CDR2 SQIVND (reference sequence). The CDR3 reads CASSGSGNQPQHF. CDR3 sequence (DNA): TGTGCCAGTAGCGGGTCTGGCAATCAGCCCCAGCATTTT.

This clone was recorded once. DNA of the CDR3: TGTGCCTGGAGCACCCCCCCGGGACTAGCGGGGACTATAGCCAAAAACATTCAGTACTTC. Translated, it gives CAWSTPPGLAGTIAKNIQYF. This chain links TRBV30 with TRBJ2-4; TRBD2 matches at 13 bases. The V gene end was trimmed by 3 bases and the J gene end by 0 bases; junction bases not matched to a gene: 14. The CDR3 has 20 residues. Germline-derived CDR1 and CDR2 are GTSNPN and SVGIG (reference sequence).